This TCR beta chain was found in a study of graft-versus-host responses after intestinal transplantation. Only in-frame clones appear in the TCRdb table, and some are missing; sequencing was by immunoSEQ multiplex PCR. Of 20,000 to 25,000 clones listed, 40% are singletons. Plating combined 200,000 CFSE-labeled responder cells with 200,000 irradiated, violet-dye-labeled stimulator cells. Germline values: CDR1 MDHEN, CDR2 SYDVKM. J lost 1 base, V lost 5 bases, and 9 bases had no gene match. The length of the CDR3 is 16 residues. This chain uses TRBV28 with TRBJ1-1; 8 positions agree with TRBD1. This clonotype was sampled from a human patient who received an intestinal transplant. The sample here was alloreactive CD4+ T cells from a mixed lymphocyte reaction culture, taken before intestinal transplant. Sample subset: CFSE-low proliferating T cells sorted from approximately 6-day pre-transplant mixed lymphocyte reaction (GvH or HvG direction). CDR3: CASSNRGFLTNTEAFF. CDR3 nucleotide sequence: TGTGCCAGCAGTAACAGGGGGTTCTTGACGAACACTGAAGCTTTCTTT.